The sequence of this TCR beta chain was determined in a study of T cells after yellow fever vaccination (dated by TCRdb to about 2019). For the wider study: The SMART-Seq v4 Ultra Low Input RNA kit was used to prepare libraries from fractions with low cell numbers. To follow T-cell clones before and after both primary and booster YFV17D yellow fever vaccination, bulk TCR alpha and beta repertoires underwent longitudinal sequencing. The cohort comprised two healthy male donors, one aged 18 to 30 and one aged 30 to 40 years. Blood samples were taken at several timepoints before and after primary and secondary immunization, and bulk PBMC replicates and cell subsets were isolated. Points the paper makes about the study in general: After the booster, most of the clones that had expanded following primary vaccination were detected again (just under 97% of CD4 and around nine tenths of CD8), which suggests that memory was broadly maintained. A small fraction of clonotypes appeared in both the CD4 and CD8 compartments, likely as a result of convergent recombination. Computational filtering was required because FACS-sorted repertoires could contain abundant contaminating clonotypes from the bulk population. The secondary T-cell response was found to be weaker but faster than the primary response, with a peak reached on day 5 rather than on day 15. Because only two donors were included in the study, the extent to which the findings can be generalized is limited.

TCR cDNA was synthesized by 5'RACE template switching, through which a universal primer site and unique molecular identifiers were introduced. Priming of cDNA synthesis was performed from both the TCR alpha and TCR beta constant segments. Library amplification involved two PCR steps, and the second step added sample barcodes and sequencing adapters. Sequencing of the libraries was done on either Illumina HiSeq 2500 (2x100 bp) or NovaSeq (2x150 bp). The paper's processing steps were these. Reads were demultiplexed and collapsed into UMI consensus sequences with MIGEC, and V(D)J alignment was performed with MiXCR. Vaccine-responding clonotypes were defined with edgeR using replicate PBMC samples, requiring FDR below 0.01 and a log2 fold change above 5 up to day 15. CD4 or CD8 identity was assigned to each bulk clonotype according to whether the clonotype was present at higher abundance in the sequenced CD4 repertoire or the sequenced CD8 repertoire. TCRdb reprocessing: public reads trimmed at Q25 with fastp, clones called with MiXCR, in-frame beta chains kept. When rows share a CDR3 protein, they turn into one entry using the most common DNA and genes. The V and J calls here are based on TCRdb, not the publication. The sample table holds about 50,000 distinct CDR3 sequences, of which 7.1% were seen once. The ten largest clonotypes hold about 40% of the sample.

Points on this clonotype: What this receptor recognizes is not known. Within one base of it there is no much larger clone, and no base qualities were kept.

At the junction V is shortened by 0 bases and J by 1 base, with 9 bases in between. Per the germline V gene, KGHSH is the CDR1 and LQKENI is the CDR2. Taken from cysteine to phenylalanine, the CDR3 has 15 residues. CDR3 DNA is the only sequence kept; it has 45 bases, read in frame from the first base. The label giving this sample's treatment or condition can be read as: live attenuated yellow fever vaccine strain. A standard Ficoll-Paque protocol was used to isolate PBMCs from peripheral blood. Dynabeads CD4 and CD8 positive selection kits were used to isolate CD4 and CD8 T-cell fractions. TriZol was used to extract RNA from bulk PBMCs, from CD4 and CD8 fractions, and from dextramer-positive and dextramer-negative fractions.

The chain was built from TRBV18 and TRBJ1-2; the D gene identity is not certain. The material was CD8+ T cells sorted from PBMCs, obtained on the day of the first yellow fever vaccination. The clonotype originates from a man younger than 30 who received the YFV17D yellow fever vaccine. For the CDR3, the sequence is CASSPPAMGNYGYTF. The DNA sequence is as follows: TGTGCCAGCTCACCACCGGCAATGGGTAACTATGGCTACACCTTC.